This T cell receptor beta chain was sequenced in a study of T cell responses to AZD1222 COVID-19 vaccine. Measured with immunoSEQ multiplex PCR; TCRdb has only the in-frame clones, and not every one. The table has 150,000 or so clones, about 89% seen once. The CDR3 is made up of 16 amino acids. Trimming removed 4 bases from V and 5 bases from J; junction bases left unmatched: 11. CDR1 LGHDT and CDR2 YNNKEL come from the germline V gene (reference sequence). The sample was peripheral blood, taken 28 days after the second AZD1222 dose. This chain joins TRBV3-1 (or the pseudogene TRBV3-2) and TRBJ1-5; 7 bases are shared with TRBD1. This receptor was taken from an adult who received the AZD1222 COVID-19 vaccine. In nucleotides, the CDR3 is TGTGCCAGCAGCCCCCGGATCCAGGGGGGGGATCAGCCCCAGCATTTT. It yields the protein CASSPRIQGGDQPQHF.